Below are 20 T cell receptor beta chains sequenced from a single sample in a study of persistence of HIV-infected CD4 T cells. Their cognate antigens are unknown. This was the immunoSEQ version 4 assay in survey mode. Only in-frame clones appear in the TCRdb table, and some are missing; sequencing was by immunoSEQ multiplex PCR. The sample lists 35,000 to 45,000 clones, 80% occurring once. Cells were stimulated with CMV-infected fibroblast lysates at about 10 ug/mL. Sorted nonresponding memory CD4+ T cells were CD40L-negative, CD69-negative, CD45RO-high. The material was CD4+ T cells sorted from PBMCs after approximately 19-hour stimulation, obtained from a patient who received antiretroviral therapy. The source of these receptors is an adult man with HIV who was CMV-seropositive.

J is TRBJ2-2 and V is TRBV5-1, with D possibly TRBD1 on 5 matching bases. This CDR3 spans 12 amino acids. The germline V gene encodes CDR1 SGHRS and CDR2 YFSETQ. V was clipped by 6 bases and J by 5 bases, with 8 bases between them. This chain's CDR3 is CASISGTGELFF. The CDR3, as DNA: TGCGCCAGCATATCAGGGACCGGGGAGCTGTTTTTT.

This sequence joins TRBV28 and TRBJ1-2; 10 positions match TRBD1. V dropped 6 bases and J dropped 5; count of bases not matched to a gene: 6. The CDR3 has 14 residues. Looked up from germline, CDR1 is MDHEN and CDR2 is SYDVKM. The CDR3 protein is CASRSRDRGYGYTF. The DNA of the CDR3 is TGTGCCAGCAGGTCTCGGGACAGGGGATATGGCTACACCTTC.

J is TRBJ1-1 and V is TRBV28, with 8 bases that match TRBD1. The CDR3 has 12 residues. V gave up 6 bases and J gave up 5 bases; unmatched junction bases: 2. The germline V gene has CDR1 MDHEN and CDR2 SYDVKM. CDR3 loop: CASRGQVTEAFF. In nucleotides, the CDR3 is TGTGCCAGCAGGGGACAGGTGACTGAAGCTTTCTTT.

This chain uses TRBV5-4 with TRBJ2-3; 7 bases match TRBD2. CDR3 length equals 14 residues. Germline CDR1 and CDR2: SGHNT and YYREEE (reference sequence). The trim removed 2 bases at V and 4 bases at J, leaving 4 bases unmatched. CDR3 amino acids: CASSFTSDADTQYF. The CDR3 bases are TGTGCCAGCAGCTTTACTAGCGACGCAGATACGCAGTATTTT.

The chain employs TRBV2 and TRBJ2-3; 8 bases are a match to TRBD2. CDR1 is SNHLY and CDR2 is FYNNEI in the germline V gene. Trimming at V came to 4 bases and at J to 0 bases, leaving 6 bases not matched to a gene. The CDR3 covers 16 residues. Written as DNA, the CDR3 is TGTGCCAGCAGTGTGGAGAGACTAGCGAGCACAGATACGCAGTATTTT. It yields the protein CASSVERLASTDTQYF. Filled out from reference TRBV2 and TRBJ2-3, the complete variable domain reads EPEVTQTPSHQVTQMGQEVILRCVPISNHLYFYWYRQILGQKVEFLVSFYNNEISEKSEIFDDQFSVERPDGSNFTLKIRSTKLEDSAMYFCASSVERLASTDTQYFGPGTRLTVL.

The chain uses TRBV3-1 (or the pseudogene TRBV3-2) and TRBJ1-1; TRBD1 matches at 7 bases. CDR1 and CDR2 (germline): LGHDT, YNNKEL (reference sequence). Unmatched junction bases numbered 4, after V lost 10 bases and J lost 5 bases. This CDR3 has 11 amino acids. CDR3 residues: CAIGTETEAFF. Here the CDR3 DNA reads TGTGCCATTGGGACAGAGACTGAAGCTTTCTTT.

V is TRBV10-2 and J is TRBJ2-2, with 9 nucleotides matching TRBD1. Unmatched junction bases numbered 7, after V lost 9 bases and J lost 5 bases. In germline, CDR1 is WSHSY, CDR2 SAAADI. The CDR3 loop spans 14 amino acids. The CDR3 reads CASRDRVETGELFF. Here the CDR3 DNA reads TGCGCCAGTAGGGACAGGGTAGAGACCGGGGAGCTGTTTTTT.

This chain joins TRBV5-1 and TRBJ2-7; D gene uncertain. Germline V CDR1 and CDR2: SGHRS, YFSETQ. V lost 5 bases and J lost 1, with 10 bases in between. The CDR3 consists of 13 residues. CDR3 in amino acids: CASRAASSYEQYF. The CDR3 DNA reads TGCGCCAGCAGAGCAGCGTCATCCTACGAGCAGTACTTC.

This chain uses TRBV19 with TRBJ1-5, with TRBD1 identical over 7 bases. This CDR3 has 17 residues. With V trimmed by 3 bases and J by 0 bases, 8 bases remained unmatched. Germline V gene sequence: CDR1 LNHDA, CDR2 SQIVND (reference sequence). CDR3 nucleotide sequence: TGTGCCAGTAGTATGGGGGGACAGACTATTAGCAATCAGCCCCAGCATTTT. Translation: CASSMGGQTISNQPQHF.

The chain joins TRBV5-5 to TRBJ2-6; a weak D match, TRBD2 (6 bases). Deletions cut 1 base from V and 3 bases from J, with 17 bases between. Germline V gene sequence: CDR1 SGHKS, CDR2 YYEKEE (reference sequence). The CDR3 consists of 18 residues. CDR3 DNA: TGTGCCAGCAGCTTGATAGGGCAGGCCGGGGGTGGGGCCAACGTCCTGACTTTC. This encodes CASSLIGQAGGGANVLTF. Full variable domain (rest looked up from reference TRBV5-5 and TRBJ2-6): DAGVTQSPTHLIKTRGQQVTLRCSPISGHKSVSWYQQVLGQGPQFIFQYYEKEERGRGNFPDRFSARQFPNYSSELNVNALLLGDSALYLCASSLIGQAGGGANVLTFGAGSRLTVL.

The V call is TRBV5-1, the J call TRBJ2-1, with 8 bases fitting TRBD2. The germline V gene has CDR1 SGHRS and CDR2 YFSETQ. The CDR3 loop spans 15 amino acids. V gave up 7 bases and J gave up 0 bases; unmatched junction bases: 6. This CDR3 is CASSTSGLSYNEQFF. The CDR3 DNA sequence: TGCGCCAGCTCTACTAGCGGCCTCTCCTACAATGAGCAGTTCTTC.

V gene TRBV7-3 combines with J gene TRBJ2-2, with D perhaps matching TRBD1 (6 bases). Germline CDR1 reads SGHTA; CDR2 reads FQGTGA. The V gene lost 3 bases and the J gene lost 1 base, with 12 bases spanning the gap. The CDR3 contains 16 residues. DNA of the CDR3: TGTGCCAGCAGCTTGGTTCCGGGACAGAACACCGGGGAGCTGTTTTTT. It codes for CASSLVPGQNTGELFF.

The count of this clone is one. The CDR3 protein is CASSIQLAGGLRADTQYF. The CDR3, as DNA: TGTGCCAGTAGTATCCAGCTAGCGGGGGGGCTTCGGGCAGATACGCAGTATTTT. The gene calls are TRBV19 and TRBJ2-3; 12 bases align to TRBD2. This CDR3 comprises 18 residues. V shed 3 bases, J shed 4 bases, and the junction held 11 bases outside the gene matches. CDR1 LNHDA and CDR2 SQIVND come from the germline V gene (reference sequence).

The chain recombines TRBV15 with TRBJ2-1; 9 nucleotides agree with TRBD1. Germline CDR1 reads LNHNV; CDR2 reads YYDKDF (reference sequence). The CDR3 is made up of 15 amino acids. The ends lost 5 bases at V and 5 bases at J; junction bases unmatched: 7. This chain's CDR3 is CATSRPGQGNNEQFF. CDR3 nucleotide sequence: TGTGCCACCAGCCGCCCGGGACAGGGAAACAATGAGCAGTTCTTC.

V gene TRBV7-2 combines with J gene TRBJ1-1; D possibly corresponds to TRBD1 (5 bases). The length of the CDR3 is 14 residues. V gave up 5 bases and J gave up 3 bases, with 13 bases separating them. Germline V gene sequence: CDR1 SGHTA, CDR2 FQGNSA. The CDR3: CASSPGGRYTEAFF. Here the CDR3 DNA reads TGTGCCAGCAGCCCGGGGGGGAGGTACACTGAAGCTTTCTTT.

This clone was found a few times. The rearrangement uses TRBV4-1 and TRBJ1-6; D is possibly TRBD1 (6 bases). The germline V and J ends were trimmed by 1 base and 10 bases, with 14 bases remaining between them. The CDR3 contains 15 residues. CDR1 and CDR2 from the germline V gene are MGHRA and YSYEKL. CDR3 coding DNA: TGCGCCAGCAGCCAAGTTACAGGGATGGGCTCACCCCTCCACTTT. Translating gives CASSQVTGMGSPLHF.

CDR3 sequence (DNA): TGTGCCACCTACCACCTGGACAGGGCCGGGGAGCTGTTTTTT. It is translated as CATYHLDRAGELFF. This chain connects TRBV5-4 to TRBJ2-2; 8 nucleotides line up with TRBD1. The V gene end was trimmed by 9 bases and the J gene end by 6 bases; junction bases not matched to a gene: 10. This CDR3 region has 14 residues. Germline V gives CDR1 SGHNT, CDR2 YYREEE (reference sequence). Looking up the rest from reference TRBV5-4 and TRBJ2-2 gives the full variable domain: ETGVTQSPTHLIKTRGQQVTLRCSSQSGHNTVSWYQQALGQGPQFIFQYYREEENGRGNFPPRFSGLQFPNYSSELNVNALELDDSALYLCATYHLDRAGELFFGEGSRLTVL.

The genes are TRBV18 and TRBJ2-1; possible D gene TRBD2, 6 bases. The V and J ends lost 2 bases and 7 bases respectively, with 9 bases between them. The CDR3 length is 13 residues. CDR1 is KGHSH, CDR2 LQKENI, per germline. Here the CDR3 reads CASSPGTSNEQFF. In DNA form, the CDR3 reads TGTGCCAGCTCACCAGGGACTTCAAATGAGCAGTTCTTC.

This rearrangement joins TRBV9 to TRBJ2-2; 10 bases agree with TRBD2. The CDR3 is 15 residues long. Per germline, CDR1 SGDLS and CDR2 YYNGEE. V lost 7 bases, J lost 8 bases, and 11 bases stayed unmatched. CDR3 region: CASGRTSGVSGELFF. The CDR3, as DNA: TGTGCCAGCGGAAGAACTAGCGGGGTTTCAGGGGAGCTGTTTTTT. Looking up the rest from reference TRBV9 and TRBJ2-2 gives the full variable domain: DSGVTQTPKHLITATGQRVTLRCSPRSGDLSVYWYQQSLDQGLQFLIQYYNGEERAKGNILERFSAQQFPDLHSELNLSSLELGDSALYFCASGRTSGVSGELFFGEGSRLTVL.

V gene TRBV3-1 (or the pseudogene TRBV3-2) combines with J gene TRBJ2-1; possible D gene TRBD1, 6 bases. CDR3 length: 13 residues. Germline CDR1 reads LGHDT; CDR2 reads YNNKEL (reference sequence). Trimming took 8 bases from V and 6 from J, leaving 14 bases between them. CDR3 coding DNA: TGTGCCAGCGGGGGCAGGGCGGGCAATGAGCAGTTCTTC. Translated, it gives CASGGRAGNEQFF.